The 26 T cell receptor beta chains below were found in one sample sequenced in a study of PD-1 blockade in classical Hodgkin lymphoma (dated by TCRdb to 2020 to 2022). Library generation was performed with the immunoSEQ multiplex PCR assay. TCRdb stores this immuneACCESS table with in-frame sequences only. Part of the clones is absent; in the studies checked, under half of the shortfall reflects unresolved V genes, and no reason is known for the rest. The sample yields 20,000 to 25,000 clones; roughly 78% were counted once. Of the sample, 17% falls within the top ten clones. Per the publication, the time point label means: cycle 2 day 1 (C2D1) of nivolumab. Every trial patient had relapsed after autologous stem cell transplantation, and cohorts A, B and C differed in prior brentuximab vedotin exposure. Sequencing was performed on peripheral blood mononuclear cells (PBMCs), taken before the second cycle of nivolumab. The receptors derive from a human donor with classical Hodgkin lymphoma.

The V call is TRBV12-5, the J call TRBJ2-1; no clear D. Trimming took 0 bases from V and 8 from J, leaving 14 bases between them. From germline, CDR1 is LGHNT and CDR2 FRNRAP. The CDR3 spans 15 residues. Written as DNA, the CDR3 is TGTGCTAGTGGTTTGGTACCCGAGAGAGTGGATGAGCAGTTCTTC. Its protein product is CASGLVPERVDEQFF.

The V and J genes are TRBV6-5 and TRBJ2-7, with D perhaps matching TRBD1 or TRBD2 (5 bases each). The V end lost 6 bases, the J end lost 8 bases, and 11 bases lay between the germline ends. This CDR3 is 11 amino acids long. The V gene's germline CDR1 is MNHEY and CDR2 SVGAGI. CDR3 sequence: CASSQRGKQYF. For the CDR3, the DNA is TGTGCCAGCAGCCAGAGGGGCAAGCAGTACTTC.

The chain carries TRBV4-1 and TRBJ2-4; 14 positions agree with TRBD2. V lost 3 bases and J lost 0; bases outside the gene matches: 4. Germline lookup yields CDR1 MGHRA and CDR2 YSYEKL. This CDR3 is built from 18 residues. The CDR3 protein is CASSQGLAGALAKNIQYF. The CDR3 nucleotides read TGCGCCAGCAGCCAGGGACTAGCGGGAGCCTTAGCCAAAAACATTCAGTACTTC.

This chain uses TRBV10-1 with TRBJ2-2; TRBD2 aligns across 7 bases. CDR3 length: 15 amino acids. Germline V gene lookup returns CDR1 WNHNN and CDR2 SYGVQD (reference sequence). The ends lost 6 bases at V and 5 bases at J; junction bases unmatched: 9. The CDR3 region is CASRATFGGTGELFF. CDR3 DNA: TGCGCCAGCAGGGCAACCTTCGGGGGGACCGGGGAGCTGTTTTTT.

J is TRBJ2-1 and V is TRBV2; a possible D gene is TRBD1 (6 bases). Trimming removed 9 bases at V and 0 bases at J, with 12 bases between. The CDR3 is 14 residues long. CDR1 and CDR2 from the germline V gene are SNHLY and FYNNEI. CDR3 coding DNA: TGTGCCAGTAAGGGGGTAGGCTCCTACAATGAGCAGTTCTTC. Protein sequence: CASKGVGSYNEQFF.

J is TRBJ2-1 and V is TRBV7-2, with a possible D match to TRBD2 (6 bases). CDR3 length: 14 residues. Germline V gives CDR1 SGHTA, CDR2 FQGNSA. The CDR3 nucleotides read TGTGCGACTATGCGGGATAGCTCCTACAATGAGCAGTTCTTC. Its translation: CATMRDSSYNEQFF.

The chain uses TRBV5-1 and TRBJ2-5; possible D gene TRBD2, 6 bases. Germline V gene lookup returns CDR1 SGHRS and CDR2 YFSETQ. Deletions cut 4 bases from V and 7 bases from J, with 11 bases between. This CDR3 contains 12 residues. This CDR3 reads CASSPQEGTQYF. The CDR3 DNA is TGCGCCAGCAGCCCACAGGAGGGGACCCAGTACTTC.

This clone was seen once. The chain employs TRBV7-9 and TRBJ2-1, with 9 bases matching TRBD2. With 5 bases clipped from V and 2 bases from J, the junction kept 13 bases outside the gene matches. In germline, CDR1 is SEHNR, CDR2 FQNEAQ (reference sequence). The CDR3 consists of 18 residues. CDR3 nucleotide sequence: TGTGCCAGCAGCCAAGAGGGCGGGACTAGCTTCCCCTACAATGAGCAGTTCTTC. This codes for CASSQEGGTSFPYNEQFF. Based on the CDR3 plus reference TRBV7-9 and TRBJ2-1, the full variable domain is DTGVSQNPRHKITKRGQNVTFRCDPISEHNRLYWYRQTLGQGPEFLTYFQNEAQLEKSRLLSDRFSAERPKGSFSTLEIQRTEQGDSAMYLCASSQEGGTSFPYNEQFFGPGTRLTVL.

This sequence joins TRBV5-1 and TRBJ2-1; D is possibly TRBD2 (5 bases). The CDR3 consists of 14 residues. V lost 4 bases and J 5 bases, leaving 13 bases between the germline ends. Per the germline V gene, CDR1 is SGHRS and CDR2 is YFSETQ. This chain's CDR3 is CASSGREVHNEQFF. Written as DNA, the CDR3 is TGCGCCAGCAGCGGCCGGGAAGTACACAATGAGCAGTTCTTC.

This chain uses TRBV7-6 with TRBJ1-6, with TRBD1 matching over 8 bases. Looked up from germline, CDR1 is SGHVS and CDR2 is FNYEAQ. The J segment lost 2 bases and the V segment lost 5 bases, leaving 8 bases of the junction unmatched. The CDR3 contains 17 residues. The CDR3 sequence is CASSPPGQGPYNSPLHF. Written as DNA, the CDR3 is TGTGCCAGCAGCCCCCCCGGACAGGGCCCCTATAATTCACCCCTCCACTTT.

The sample holds one count of this clone. The rearrangement joins TRBV19 to TRBJ1-2, with a possible D match to TRBD1 (5 bases). The CDR3 consists of 15 residues. The germline V gene has CDR1 LNHDA and CDR2 SQIVND (reference sequence). V lost 7 bases and J lost 1, with 16 bases in between. For the CDR3, the DNA is TGTGCCAGTACTCTAAGGGACGGAAGTAACTATGGCTACACCTTC. Translation: CASTLRDGSNYGYTF.

This clone was observed a handful of times. The V gene is TRBV7-2, the J gene TRBJ2-3; perhaps TRBD2 as D (5 bases). In germline, CDR1 is SGHTA, CDR2 FQGNSA. Trimming cost V 3 bases and J 11 bases, with 21 bases left between them. The CDR3 has 15 amino acids. The CDR3 loop reads CASSLADSQRGVQYF. DNA of the CDR3: TGTGCCAGCAGCTTGGCGGACTCGCAACGCGGTGTGCAGTATTTT.

This rearrangement joins TRBV4-1 to TRBJ2-1, with 8 nucleotides matching TRBD2. After removal of 0 bases from V and 8 bases from J, the junction contained 6 bases not matched to a gene. The CDR3 consists of 15 residues. Germline lookup yields CDR1 MGHRA and CDR2 YSYEKL. Here the CDR3 DNA reads TGCGCCAGCAGCCAAGACGGGGGGGTATTCGATGAGCAGTTCTTC. Amino acids: CASSQDGGVFDEQFF.

A single count supports this clone. This chain links TRBV12-2 with TRBJ1-6. TRBV12-2 is shown as a pseudogene. CDR3 length: 12 residues. CDR3 sequence: CASRPRINPLHF. Written as DNA, the CDR3 is TGTGCAAGTCGCCCCCGGATCAACCCCCTCCACTTT.

By sample fraction, this clone is medium-sized (0.01 to 0.1%). V and J are TRBV15 and TRBJ2-5; TRBD2 is a possible D gene (5 bases). In germline, CDR1 is LNHNV, CDR2 YYDKDF (reference sequence). The V end was cut by 4 bases, the J end by 4 bases, with 7 bases between. There are 12 residues in the CDR3. CDR3: CATSIGRETQYF. The CDR3 DNA reads TGTGCCACCAGCATTGGGAGAGAGACCCAGTACTTC.

The CDR3 reads CASSFGGQGAHGYTF. The CDR3 nucleotides read TGTGCCAGCAGCTTCGGTGGACAGGGGGCGCATGGCTACACCTTC. The chain joins TRBV7-9 to TRBJ1-2; 11 bases line up with TRBD1. Germline trimming cut 3 bases from V and 6 bases from J; bases unmatched to any gene: 6. This CDR3 region has 15 residues. Germline values: CDR1 SEHNR, CDR2 FQNEAQ (reference sequence).

The rearrangement joins TRBV11-2 to TRBJ2-1; the D call may be TRBD1 or TRBD2 (5 bases each). V was shortened by 0 bases and J by 9 bases, with 15 bases between the two germline ends. Germline V gene sequence: CDR1 SGHAT, CDR2 FQNNGV. This CDR3 spans 15 amino acids. The CDR3 coding sequence is TGTGCCAGCAGCTTAGATCTTCAGAATGGGGGTGAGCAGTTCTTC. Amino acid sequence: CASSLDLQNGGEQFF.

The chain couples TRBV7-2 to TRBJ1-5, with D uncertain. The ends were cut back, 1 base at V and 2 bases at J, with 9 bases in the middle. The germline gives CDR1 SGHTA, CDR2 FQGNSA. The CDR3 contains 15 residues. CDR3 bases: TGTGCCAGCAGCTTAGGGGGTTTGGGCAATCAGCCCCAGCATTTT. This encodes CASSLGGLGNQPQHF.

In its sample, this clone was seen a few times. This chain uses TRBV5-1 with TRBJ2-7; TRBD1 matches 7 bases. Germline V gene data show CDR1 as SGHRS and CDR2 as YFSETQ. There are 14 residues in the CDR3. V gave up 0 bases and J gave up 4 bases; unmatched junction bases: 4. This CDR3 reads CASSLVGGSYEQYF. In DNA, the CDR3 is TGCGCCAGCAGCTTGGTAGGGGGCTCGTACGAGCAGTACTTC.

The chain is built from TRBV19 and TRBJ2-7; TRBD1 might be the D (6 bases). The CDR3 spans 14 residues. Germline CDR1 and CDR2: LNHDA and SQIVND (reference sequence). V shed 6 bases and J shed 2 bases, with 14 bases lying between them. The CDR3 nucleotides read TGTGCCAGTAGGCCTGGACAGAAGGCCTACGAGCAGTACTTC. This encodes CASRPGQKAYEQYF.

The genes are TRBV21-1 and TRBJ1-3; the DNA was not compared with TRBD1, the D call given in the table. TRBV21-1 is a pseudogene segment. The CDR3 consists of 17 residues. CDR3 sequence: CASSVRTGLNSGNTIYF. The CDR3 coding sequence is TGTGCCAGCAGCGTCCGGACAGGGCTAAACTCTGGAAACACCATATATTTT.

The chain is built from TRBV19 and TRBJ1-5; D perhaps matches TRBD1 (6 bases). Trimming pared 4 bases from V and 2 bases from J, leaving 15 bases between. The CDR3 is 16 amino acids. Germline V gives CDR1 LNHDA, CDR2 SQIVND (reference sequence). CDR3 amino acids: CASSTPGAGGNQPQHF. The CDR3 bases are TGTGCCAGTAGTACCCCAGGGGCGGGCGGCAATCAGCCCCAGCATTTT. The full variable domain, its missing parts supplied by reference TRBV19 and TRBJ1-5, is DGGITQSPKYLFRKEGQNVTLSCEQNLNHDAMYWYRQDPGQGLRLIYYSQIVNDFQKGDIAEGYSVSREKKESFPLTVTSAQKNPTAFYLCASSTPGAGGNQPQHFGDGTRLSIL.

Here the CDR3 DNA reads TGTGCCAGCAGGGAGGGAAGGCCGGAATGTTTCTTT. This codes for CASREGRPECFF. The J gene is TRBJ1-1, the V gene TRBV6-6; D remains ambiguous. V lost 6 bases and J lost 13, with 18 bases in between. Germline V gives CDR1 MNHNY, CDR2 SVGAGI (reference sequence). The CDR3 has 12 residues.

For the CDR3, the DNA is TGTGCCAGCGGGACTAGACGGGGGACCCAGTACTTC. This translates into CASGTRRGTQYF. The chain couples TRBV6-5 to TRBJ2-5; 8 bases align to TRBD2. Unmatched junction bases numbered 6, after V lost 8 bases and J lost 7 bases. This CDR3 contains 12 residues. Germline V gene data show CDR1 as MNHEY and CDR2 as SVGAGI.

V and J are TRBV14 and TRBJ1-1; a possible D gene is TRBD1 (6 bases). V gave up 2 bases and J gave up 1 base, with 8 bases separating them. The CDR3 is 14 residues long. Germline CDR1 is SGHDN and CDR2 is FVKESK. CDR3 protein: CASSQRTANTEAFF. In DNA form, the CDR3 reads TGTGCCAGCAGCCAACGGACAGCGAACACTGAAGCTTTCTTT.

This clone was seen a handful of times. The chain employs TRBV28 and TRBJ2-2; D is perhaps TRBD1 or TRBD2 (6 bases each). The CDR3 is 14 amino acids. Trimming pared 7 bases from V and 9 bases from J, leaving 18 bases between. Germline assignment: CDR1 MDHEN and CDR2 SYDVKM. The CDR3 spells CASIYSFGGRELFF. CDR3 bases: TGTGCCAGCATTTACTCATTCGGGGGCCGGGAGCTGTTTTTT. Full variable domain (outside the CDR3, taken from reference TRBV28 and TRBJ2-2): DVKVTQSSRYLVKRTGEKVFLECVQDMDHENMFWYRQDPGLGLRLIYFSYDVKMKEKGDIPEGYSVSREKKERFSLILESASTNQTSMYLCASIYSFGGRELFFGEGSRLTVL.